These 21 T cell receptor beta chains share one sample of origin, sequenced in a study of technical replicates of blood from several donors. Here immunoSEQ multiplex PCR was the method, and the copy in TCRdb shows in-frame clones only, minus some. The sample lists approximately 76,000 clones; 80% to 90% were seen once. The sequenced material came from PBMCs. The receptors were gathered from a human donor in good health. Some clones in this sample may be carry-over from other donors' samples.

The chain links TRBV7-6 to TRBJ2-5; 8 bases line up with TRBD2. Germline CDR1 is SGHVS and CDR2 is FNYEAQ. This CDR3 contains 15 residues. The trim removed 6 bases at V and 4 bases at J, leaving 10 bases unmatched. CDR3 loop: CASRLTGGRGETQYF. Written as DNA, the CDR3 is TGTGCCAGCAGGCTTACGGGGGGGCGAGGAGAGACCCAGTACTTC.

V and J are TRBV2 and TRBJ2-7; the match to TRBD1 covers 8 bases. Germline trimming cut 8 bases from V and 7 bases from J; bases unmatched to any gene: 7. The germline V gene encodes CDR1 SNHLY and CDR2 FYNNEI. The CDR3 sequence is 12 residues long. The CDR3 DNA reads TGTGCCAGCCGGTCAGGGGGCTCGGAGCAGTACTTC. Protein: CASRSGGSEQYF. Full variable domain (rest looked up from reference TRBV2 and TRBJ2-7): EPEVTQTPSHQVTQMGQEVILRCVPISNHLYFYWYRQILGQKVEFLVSFYNNEISEKSEIFDDQFSVERPDGSNFTLKIRSTKLEDSAMYFCASRSGGSEQYFGPGTRLTVT.

The J gene is TRBJ2-3, the V gene TRBV7-2, with no clear D. CDR1 is SGHTA, CDR2 FQGNSA, per germline. V shed 5 bases and J shed 2 bases, with 14 bases lying between them. The CDR3 has 15 amino acids. This CDR3 reads CASSIRSSPTDTQYF. The DNA for the CDR3 is TGTGCCAGCAGCATTAGGAGCAGTCCCACAGATACGCAGTATTTT. The full variable domain, with the rest looked up from reference TRBV7-2 and TRBJ2-3, is GAGVSQSPSNKVTEKGKDVELRCDPISGHTALYWYRQSLGQGLEFLIYFQGNSAPDKSGLPSDRFSAERTGGSVSTLTIQRTQQEDSAVYLCASSIRSSPTDTQYFGPGTRLTVL.

This chain links TRBV5-4 with TRBJ2-1; maybe TRBD2 (5 bases). CDR3 length: 13 amino acids. V was clipped by 1 base and J by 7 bases, with 9 bases between them. The germline gives CDR1 SGHNT, CDR2 YYREEE (reference sequence). The chain's CDR3 is CASSLPTGNEQFF. The DNA for the CDR3 is TGTGCCAGCAGCTTGCCGACGGGGAATGAGCAGTTCTTC.

This clone was seen a handful of times. This sequence joins TRBV1 and TRBJ2-1; TRBD2 is the table's D call and was not checked against the DNA. TRBV1 is noted as a pseudogene. The CDR3 is made up of 16 amino acids. The CDR3 nucleotides are TGCACCAGCAGCCTACCCGGGACTAGCGCGTACAATGAGCAGTTCTTC. It specifies CTSSLPGTSAYNEQFF.

The V and J genes are TRBV21-1 and TRBJ2-3; the D call in the table, TRBD1, was not verified against the DNA. TRBV21-1 is a recognized pseudogene. The CDR3 runs to 15 residues. As DNA, the CDR3 is TGTGCCAGCAGCAAAGCAGGCAGGTCCCTGGATACGCAGTATTTT. Protein sequence: CASSKAGRSLDTQYF.

In nucleotides, the CDR3 is TGTGCCAGTAGTATGGGACAGGTGGGGACCGGGGAGCTGTTTTTT. This sequence encodes CASSMGQVGTGELFF. This chain joins TRBV19 and TRBJ2-2, with 8 bases that match TRBD1. CDR1 LNHDA and CDR2 SQIVND come from the germline V gene (reference sequence). This CDR3 comprises 15 residues. Trimming removed 3 bases from V and 5 bases from J; junction bases left unmatched: 5.

V is TRBV10-3 and J is TRBJ2-1; D may be TRBD2 (6 bases). Trimming took 8 bases from V and 0 from J, leaving 11 bases between them. The CDR3 spans 14 residues. The germline CDR1 and CDR2 sequences are ENHRY and SYGVKD. Here the CDR3 reads CAIGGLSSYNEQFF. Here the CDR3 DNA reads TGTGCCATCGGGGGACTGAGCTCCTACAATGAGCAGTTCTTC.

This clone was seen once. The chain combines TRBV25-1 with TRBJ1-1, with D possibly TRBD1 on 6 matching bases. V was clipped by 6 bases and J by 0 bases, with 17 bases between them. Germline CDR1 is MGHDK and CDR2 is SYGVNS. The CDR3 covers 16 residues. Here the CDR3 DNA reads TGTGCCAGCAGACCCGGGACAAGCCCTATGAACACTGAAGCTTTCTTT. As protein: CASRPGTSPMNTEAFF.

The chain is built from TRBV7-9 and TRBJ2-5; 7 nucleotides line up with TRBD1. This CDR3 comprises 14 residues. Trimming took 3 bases from V and 4 from J; bases not matched to a gene: 5. In germline, CDR1 is SEHNR, CDR2 FQNEAQ (reference sequence). CDR3: CASSFRQGGETQYF. In DNA form, the CDR3 reads TGTGCCAGCAGCTTTCGACAGGGTGGAGAGACCCAGTACTTC.

This chain uses TRBV7-9 with TRBJ2-7; D possibly corresponds to TRBD1 (5 bases). The CDR3 has 12 amino acids. Germline V lookup: CDR1 SEHNR, CDR2 FQNEAQ (reference sequence). Trimming took off 5 bases at V and 2 bases at J, with 7 bases between the two ends. CDR3 sequence reads: CASSGAAYEQYF. In nucleotides, the CDR3 is TGTGCCAGCAGCGGGGCCGCCTACGAGCAGTACTTC.

The chain employs TRBV9 and TRBJ1-2; D possibly corresponds to TRBD1 (5 bases). The CDR3 runs 14 residues. The ends were cut back, 4 bases at V and 8 bases at J, with 18 bases in the middle. Germline values: CDR1 SGDLS, CDR2 YYNGEE. CDR3: CASSPPGGAVGYTF. In DNA, the CDR3 is TGTGCCAGCAGCCCCCCGGGAGGGGCAGTAGGCTACACCTTC.

The CDR3 reads CASRLTGDDSPLHF. CDR3 DNA sequence: TGCGCCAGCAGGTTGACAGGGGACGATTCACCCCTCCACTTT. The J gene is TRBJ1-6, the V gene TRBV5-1; 8 nucleotides align to TRBD1. The germline CDR1 and CDR2 sequences are SGHRS and YFSETQ. J lost 8 bases, V lost 5 bases, and 6 bases had no gene match. The CDR3 sequence is 14 residues long.

This chain's CDR3 is CASSSTSALETQYF. The CDR3 region has the DNA TGCGCCAGCAGCTCTACTAGCGCCCTAGAGACCCAGTACTTC. This sequence joins TRBV5-1 and TRBJ2-5, with 7 bases identical to TRBD2. This CDR3 region has 14 residues. V dropped 3 bases and J dropped 4; count of bases not matched to a gene: 6. The germline V gene encodes CDR1 SGHRS and CDR2 YFSETQ.

The rearrangement links TRBV21-1 to TRBJ1-5; the DNA was not used to check the table's D call, TRBD1. TRBV21-1 is listed as a pseudogene. The length of the CDR3 is 17 residues. The CDR3 DNA sequence: TGTGCCAGCAGCAAAGCCAACAGGGAGTGCGTGATTCAGCCCCAGCATTTT. As protein: CASSKANRECVIQPQHF.

This chain uses TRBV5-1 with TRBJ2-1; 8 bases map to TRBD2. The junction had 7 bases not matched to a gene; V was cut back by 4 bases and J by 7 bases. This CDR3 is 14 amino acids long. Germline CDR1 and CDR2: SGHRS and YFSETQ. CDR3 DNA sequence: TGCGCCAGCAGCCCGGGCTCGGGGGGGAATGAGCAGTTCTTC. The encoded protein is CASSPGSGGNEQFF.

V gene TRBV5-8 combines with J gene TRBJ2-1, with TRBD2 matching over 14 bases. The CDR3 runs to 17 residues. J lost 7 bases, V lost 4 bases, and 10 bases had no gene match. Germline assignment: CDR1 SGHTS and CDR2 YDEGEE. CDR3 in DNA: TGTGCCAGCAGCCGAAGACTAGCGGGAGGGCCCGGGAATGAGCAGTTCTTC. Its translation is CASSRRLAGGPGNEQFF.

This clone has a handful of counts. The chain combines TRBV7-3 with TRBJ2-7, with 7 bases fitting TRBD1. The junction had 3 bases not matched to a gene; V was cut back by 5 bases and J by 5 bases. The germline gives CDR1 SGHTA, CDR2 FQGTGA. The CDR3 loop spans 12 amino acids. The chain's CDR3 is CASSHRGDEQYF. CDR3 nucleotide sequence: TGTGCCAGCAGCCACAGGGGAGACGAGCAGTACTTC.

The chain has TRBV6-6 and TRBJ2-7; D may be TRBD1 (6 bases). The V end lost 6 bases, the J end lost 3 bases, and 15 bases lay between the germline ends. The CDR3 is 14 amino acids. CDR1 and CDR2 from the germline V gene are MNHNY and SVGAGI (reference sequence). In DNA, the CDR3 is TGTGCCAGCAGACTCTCACAGGGAATCTACGAGCAGTACTTC. Residues: CASRLSQGIYEQYF.

The rearrangement links TRBV11-2 to TRBJ2-7, with 7 positions matching TRBD2. This CDR3 spans 14 amino acids. Per germline, CDR1 SGHAT and CDR2 FQNNGV. Losses at the gene ends were 7 bases for V and 5 bases for J; bases not matched to a gene: 11. The CDR3 DNA reads TGTGCCAGCAACCAATACGGGGGGTCCCACGAGCAGTACTTC. This gives the protein CASNQYGGSHEQYF.

This chain uses TRBV30 with TRBJ2-7; tentatively, D is TRBD2 (6 bases). The CDR3 sequence is 10 residues long. V was shortened by 5 bases and J by 4 bases, with 6 bases between the two germline ends. Germline-derived CDR1 and CDR2 are GTSNPN and SVGIG (reference sequence). The CDR3 DNA reads TGTGCCTGGGGAGGGTACGAGCAGTACTTC. Protein: CAWGGYEQYF.